In this sample, the clone carrying this TCR beta chain turned up many times. The target antigen is unknown. Through MiXCR, TCRdb re-clonotyped the PCR reads. The repertoire includes about 39,000 clones, around 10% of them detected once, and roughly 9% sits in the top ten. This sample is drawn from a study of metastatic and nonmetastatic thyroid tumors. Study-wide points: Benign nodules were reported to have significantly lower TCR beta diversity than malignant thyroid tumors, in blood and tumor.

The CDR3 is 13 residues long. CDR1 is SQVTM, CDR2 ANQGSEA, per germline. V lost 5 bases to trimming and J lost 9 bases; unmatched junction nucleotides: 10. Each patient went into thyroid surgery without having received any treatment. The sequence was collected from a male donor with papillary thyroid cancer or a benign thyroid nodule (not recorded which). Some clones in this sample may be carry-over from other donors' samples. The chain employs TRBV29-1 and TRBJ2-1, with 7 bases matching TRBD1. Sequenced input: blood. CDR3 nucleotides: TGCAGCGTTAGCCGGGACAGTCGGGTTGAGCAGTTCTTC. Translation: CSVSRDSRVEQFF.